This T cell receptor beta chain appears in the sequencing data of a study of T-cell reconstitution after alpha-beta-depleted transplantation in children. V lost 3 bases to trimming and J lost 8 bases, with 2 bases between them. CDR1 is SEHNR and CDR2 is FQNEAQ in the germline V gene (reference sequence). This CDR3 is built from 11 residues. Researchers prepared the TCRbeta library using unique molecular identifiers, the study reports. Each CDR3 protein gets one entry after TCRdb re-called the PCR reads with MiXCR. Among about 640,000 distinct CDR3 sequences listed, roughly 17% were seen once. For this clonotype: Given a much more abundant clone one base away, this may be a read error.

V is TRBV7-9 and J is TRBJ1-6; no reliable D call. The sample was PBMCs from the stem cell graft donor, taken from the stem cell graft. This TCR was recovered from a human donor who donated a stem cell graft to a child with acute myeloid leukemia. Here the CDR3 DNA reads TGTGCCAGCAGCTTCGATTCACCCCTCCACTTT. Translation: CASSFDSPLHF.